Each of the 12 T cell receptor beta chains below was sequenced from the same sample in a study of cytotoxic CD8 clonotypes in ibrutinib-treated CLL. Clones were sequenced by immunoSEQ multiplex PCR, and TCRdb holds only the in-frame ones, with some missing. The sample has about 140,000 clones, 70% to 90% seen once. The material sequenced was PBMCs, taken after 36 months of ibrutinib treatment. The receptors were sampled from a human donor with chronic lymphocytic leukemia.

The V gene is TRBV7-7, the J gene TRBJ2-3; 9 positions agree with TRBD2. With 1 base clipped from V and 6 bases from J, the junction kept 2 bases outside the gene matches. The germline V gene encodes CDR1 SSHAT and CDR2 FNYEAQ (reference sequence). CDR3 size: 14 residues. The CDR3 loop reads CASSLGAGGDTQYF. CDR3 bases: TGTGCCAGCAGCTTAGGAGCGGGAGGTGATACGCAGTATTTT. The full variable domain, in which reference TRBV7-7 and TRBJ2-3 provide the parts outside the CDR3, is GAGVSQSPRYKVTKRGQDVTLRCDPISSHATLYWYQQALGQGPEFLTYFNYEAQPDKSGLPSDRFSAERPEGSISTLTIQRTEQRDSAMYRCASSLGAGGDTQYFGPGTRLTVL.

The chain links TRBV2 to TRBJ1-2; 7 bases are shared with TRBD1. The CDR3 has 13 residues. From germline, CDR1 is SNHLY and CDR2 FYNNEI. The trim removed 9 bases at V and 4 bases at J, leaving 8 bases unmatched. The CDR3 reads CASSKTGTYGYTF. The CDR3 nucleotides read TGTGCCAGTTCTAAGACAGGGACCTATGGCTACACCTTC. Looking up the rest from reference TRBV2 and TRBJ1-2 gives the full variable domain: EPEVTQTPSHQVTQMGQEVILRCVPISNHLYFYWYRQILGQKVEFLVSFYNNEISEKSEIFDDQFSVERPDGSNFTLKIRSTKLEDSAMYFCASSKTGTYGYTFGSGTRLTVV.

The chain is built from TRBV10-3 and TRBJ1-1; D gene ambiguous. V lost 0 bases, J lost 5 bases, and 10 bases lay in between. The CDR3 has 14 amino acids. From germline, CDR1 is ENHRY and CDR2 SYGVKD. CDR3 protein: CAISESTTPTEAFF. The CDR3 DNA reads TGTGCCATCAGTGAGTCAACGACCCCGACTGAAGCTTTCTTT.

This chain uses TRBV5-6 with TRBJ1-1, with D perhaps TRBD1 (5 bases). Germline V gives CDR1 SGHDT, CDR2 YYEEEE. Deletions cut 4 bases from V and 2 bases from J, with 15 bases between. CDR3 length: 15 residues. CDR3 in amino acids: CASSPRWGVNTEAFF. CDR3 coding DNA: TGTGCCAGCAGCCCGCGTTGGGGGGTTAACACTGAAGCTTTCTTT.

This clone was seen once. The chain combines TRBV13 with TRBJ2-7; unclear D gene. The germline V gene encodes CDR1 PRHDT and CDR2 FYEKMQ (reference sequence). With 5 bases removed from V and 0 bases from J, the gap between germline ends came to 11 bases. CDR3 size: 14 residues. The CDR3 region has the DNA TGTGCCAGCAGCAATTCTAGGAGCTCCTACGAGCAGTACTTC. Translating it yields CASSNSRSSYEQYF.

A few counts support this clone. CDR3 protein: CASSAGTLSSYEQYF. In nucleotides, the CDR3 is TGTGCCAGCAGTGCCGGGACTCTAAGCTCCTACGAGCAGTACTTC. The rearrangement joins TRBV28 to TRBJ2-7; tentative D call: TRBD2 (6 bases). There are 15 residues in the CDR3. Germline CDR1 reads MDHEN; CDR2 reads SYDVKM. The V gene lost 5 bases and the J gene lost 0 bases, with 14 bases spanning the gap.

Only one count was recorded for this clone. The CDR3 DNA reads as TGTGCCAGCAGAAGGTTTGAAATCGAGCCCCAGCATTTT. Translation: CASRRFEIEPQHF. The chain recombines TRBV28 with TRBJ1-5, with D uncertain. This CDR3 spans 13 amino acids. Germline CDR1 MDHEN, CDR2 SYDVKM. The V and J ends lost 6 bases and 8 bases respectively, with 14 bases between them.

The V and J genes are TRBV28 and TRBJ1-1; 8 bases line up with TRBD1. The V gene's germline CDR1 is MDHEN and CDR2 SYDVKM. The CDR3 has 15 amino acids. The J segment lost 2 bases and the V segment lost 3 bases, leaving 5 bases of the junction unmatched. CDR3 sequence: CASSFQDRDNTEAFF. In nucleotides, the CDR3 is TGTGCCAGCAGTTTCCAGGACAGGGATAACACTGAAGCTTTCTTT.

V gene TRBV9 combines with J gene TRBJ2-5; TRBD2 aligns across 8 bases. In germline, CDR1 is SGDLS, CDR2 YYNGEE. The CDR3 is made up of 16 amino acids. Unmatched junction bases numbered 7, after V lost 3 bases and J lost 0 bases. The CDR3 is CASSGLQRGNQETQYF. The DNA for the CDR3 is TGTGCCAGCAGCGGGTTACAGCGGGGGAACCAAGAGACCCAGTACTTC.

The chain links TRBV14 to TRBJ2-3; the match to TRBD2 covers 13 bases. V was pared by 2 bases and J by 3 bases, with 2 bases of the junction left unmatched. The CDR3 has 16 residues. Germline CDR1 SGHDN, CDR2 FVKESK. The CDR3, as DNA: TGTGCCAGCAGCCAAATGGGACTAGCGGGAACAGATACGCAGTATTTT. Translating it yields CASSQMGLAGTDTQYF.

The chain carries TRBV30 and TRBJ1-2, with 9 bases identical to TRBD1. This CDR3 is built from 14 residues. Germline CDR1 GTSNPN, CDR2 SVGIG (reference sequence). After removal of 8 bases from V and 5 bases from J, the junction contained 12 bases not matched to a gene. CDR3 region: CARTRWTGVYGYTF. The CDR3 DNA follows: TGTGCCCGGACGCGGTGGACAGGGGTTTATGGCTACACCTTC.

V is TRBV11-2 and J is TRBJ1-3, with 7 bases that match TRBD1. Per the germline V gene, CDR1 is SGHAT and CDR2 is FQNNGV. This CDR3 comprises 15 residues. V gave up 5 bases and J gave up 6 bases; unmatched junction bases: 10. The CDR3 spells CASSPGQTVVNTIYF. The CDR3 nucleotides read TGTGCCAGCAGCCCGGGACAGACCGTGGTAAACACCATATATTTT. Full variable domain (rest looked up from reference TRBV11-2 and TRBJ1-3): EAGVAQSPRYKIIEKRQSVAFWCNPISGHATLYWYQQILGQGPKLLIQFQNNGVVDDSQLPKDRFSAERLKGVDSTLKIQPAKLEDSAVYLCASSPGQTVVNTIYFGEGSWLTVV.